The 32 T cell receptor beta chains in this list originate from one sample, sequenced in a study of CD8 T cells in ankylosing spondylitis. One entry per CDR3 protein results from TCRdb running MiXCR on the 5' RACE reads. The table lists tens of thousands of distinct CDR3 sequences, about 27% of them singletons. The sample consisted of blood, either unsorted or a sorted T cell fraction (not recorded which). These receptor sequences come from a male donor with ankylosing spondylitis or in good health (not recorded which).

This clonotype was detected ten times or more. The chain uses TRBV9 and TRBJ1-4, with TRBD1 matching 9 bases. The CDR3 length is 15 residues. CDR1 is SGDLS and CDR2 is YYNGEE in the germline V gene. V trimming: 0 bases; J trimming: 4 bases; junction bases outside the gene matches: 1. This chain's CDR3 is CASSVGTGVNEKLFF. In nucleotides, the CDR3 is TGTGCCAGCAGCGTAGGGACAGGGGTTAATGAAAAACTGTTTTTT.

The chain recombines TRBV7-9 with TRBJ1-4; 7 nucleotides align to TRBD1. This CDR3 spans 17 amino acids. V gave up 2 bases and J gave up 6 bases; unmatched junction bases: 12. CDR1 SEHNR and CDR2 FQNEAQ come from the germline V gene (reference sequence). The CDR3 sequence: CASSLTPRGTAYEKLFF. In DNA form, the CDR3 reads TGTGCCAGCAGCTTAACGCCAAGGGGGACAGCGTATGAAAAACTGTTTTTT.

The gene calls are TRBV20-1 and TRBJ1-2; D gene unclear. The germline V and J ends were trimmed by 1 base and 2 bases, with 8 bases remaining between them. The CDR3 has 13 amino acids. Germline V gene sequence: CDR1 DFQATT, CDR2 SNEGSKA (reference sequence). The CDR3 sequence: CSARATVNYGYTF. In nucleotides, the CDR3 is TGCAGTGCTAGAGCAACGGTCAACTATGGCTACACCTTC.

The V gene is TRBV5-4, the J gene TRBJ2-7, with TRBD2 as a possible D gene (6 bases). Germline V gene data show CDR1 as SGHNT and CDR2 as YYREEE (reference sequence). The CDR3 loop spans 13 amino acids. Trimming left V 2 bases short and J 5 bases short, with 11 bases between. The CDR3 protein is CASSFGGGNEQYF. The CDR3 coding sequence is TGTGCCAGCAGCTTTGGTGGGGGGAACGAGCAGTACTTC. The variable domain in full, with the rest retrieved from reference TRBV5-4 and TRBJ2-7, is ETGVTQSPTHLIKTRGQQVTLRCSSQSGHNTVSWYQQALGQGPQFIFQYYREEENGRGNFPPRFSGLQFPNYSSELNVNALELDDSALYLCASSFGGGNEQYFGPGTRLTVT.

The chain has TRBV7-8 and TRBJ2-1; maybe TRBD1 (6 bases). Deletions cut 2 bases from V and 4 bases from J, with 12 bases between. The V gene's germline CDR1 is SGHVS and CDR2 FQNEAQ. The CDR3 totals 15 residues. The CDR3 sequence: CASSLPGTTYNEQFF. CDR3 bases: TGTGCCAGCAGCTTACCAGGGACAACTTACAATGAGCAGTTCTTC. The full variable domain, completed using reference TRBV7-8 and TRBJ2-1, is GAGVSQSPRYKVAKRGQDVALRCDPISGHVSLFWYQQALGQGPEFLTYFQNEAQLDKSGLPSDRFFAERPEGSVSTLKIQRTQQEDSAVYLCASSLPGTTYNEQFFGPGTRLTVL.

This clonotype was seen only a few times. The chain couples TRBV5-1 to TRBJ2-1, with D unresolved. The germline gives CDR1 SGHRS, CDR2 YFSETQ. There are 12 residues in the CDR3. Trimming took 0 bases from V and 3 from J, leaving 1 base between them. The DNA for the CDR3 is TGCGCCAGCAGCTTGGTCTACAATGAGCAGTTCTTC. Translated: CASSLVYNEQFF.

The chain joins TRBV9 to TRBJ2-5; D unclear. Germline CDR1 SGDLS, CDR2 YYNGEE. This CDR3 comprises 15 residues. V was pared by 0 bases and J by 5 bases, with 14 bases between. The CDR3 sequence is CASSVGTAGVETQYF. In DNA form, the CDR3 reads TGTGCCAGCAGCGTAGGGACGGCTGGAGTGGAGACCCAGTACTTC. The variable domain in full, completed from reference TRBV9 and TRBJ2-5, reads DSGVTQTPKHLITATGQRVTLRCSPRSGDLSVYWYQQSLDQGLQFLIQYYNGEERAKGNILERFSAQQFPDLHSELNLSSLELGDSALYFCASSVGTAGVETQYFGPGTRLLVL.

In its sample, this clonotype was seen a few times. The chain recombines TRBV29-1 with TRBJ1-1; 9 bases match TRBD1. V gave up 5 bases and J gave up 6 bases; unmatched junction bases: 13. Germline V gene data show CDR1 as SQVTM and CDR2 as ANQGSEA. The CDR3 totals 15 residues. As DNA, the CDR3 is TGCAGCGTTTACAGGGGGCGGTTTGACAATGCTGAAGCTTTCTTT. Amino acid sequence: CSVYRGRFDNAEAFF.

In this sample, this clonotype turned up a few times. CDR3 coding DNA: TGTGCCAGCAGCTTAGGACAGGAATACGGCTACACCTTC. Translating it yields CASSLGQEYGYTF. V usage is TRBV7-9 and J usage is TRBJ1-2; perhaps TRBD1 as D (6 bases). The CDR3 loop spans 13 amino acids. Germline values: CDR1 SEHNR, CDR2 FQNEAQ (reference sequence). Trimming left V 1 base short and J 8 bases short, with 11 bases between.

In nucleotides, the CDR3 is TGTGCCAGCAGCTCCGCGGAGGGCCCGGAAAAACTGTTTTTT. This codes for CASSSAEGPEKLFF. The V gene is TRBV3-1, the J gene TRBJ1-4; D is ambiguous. The CDR3 contains 14 residues. The V end was cut by 5 bases, the J end by 8 bases, with 15 bases between. Germline V gene lookup returns CDR1 LGHDT and CDR2 YNNKEL (reference sequence).

The chain recombines TRBV19 with TRBJ2-1, with 10 bases identical to TRBD2. CDR1 is LNHDA and CDR2 is SQIVND in the germline V gene (reference sequence). The CDR3 loop spans 17 amino acids. The V and J ends lost 2 bases and 2 bases, in that order; junction bases with no gene match: 6. The CDR3 here is CASSILGAGGPYNEQFF. The CDR3 DNA is TGTGCCAGTAGTATACTCGGAGCGGGGGGGCCCTACAATGAGCAGTTCTTC.

This chain links TRBV7-9 with TRBJ1-1; 9 bases map to TRBD1. The ends lost 5 bases at V and 7 bases at J; junction bases unmatched: 11. The CDR3 length is 15 residues. Germline V lookup: CDR1 SEHNR, CDR2 FQNEAQ (reference sequence). CDR3 nucleotides: TGTGCCAGCAGCGTCAGGACAGGGGATCGTGATGAAGCTTTCTTT. It encodes CASSVRTGDRDEAFF.

Only a few counts were recorded for this clonotype. The rearrangement uses TRBV7-3 and TRBJ2-3; 16 positions match TRBD2. The CDR3 sequence is 20 residues long. After removal of 0 bases from V and 0 bases from J, the junction contained 6 bases not matched to a gene. Germline-derived CDR1 and CDR2 are SGHTA and FQGTGA. CDR3 loop: CASSLTGLAGGKRSTDTQYF. Here the CDR3 DNA reads TGTGCCAGCAGCTTAACGGGACTAGCGGGGGGGAAACGTAGCACAGATACGCAGTATTTT.

This clonotype was counted ten times or more. The rearrangement joins TRBV7-8 to TRBJ2-7, with unresolved D. V shed 5 bases and J shed 4 bases, with 6 bases lying between them. Germline V gene lookup returns CDR1 SGHVS and CDR2 FQNEAQ. The CDR3 sequence is 11 residues long. CDR3 sequence reads: CASSPAYEQYF. In DNA, the CDR3 is TGTGCCAGCAGCCCCGCATACGAGCAGTACTTC.

The CDR3 reads CSAIGTSGTDTQYF. CDR3 sequence (DNA): TGCAGTGCAATCGGGACTAGCGGCACAGATACGCAGTATTTT. This rearrangement joins TRBV20-1 to TRBJ2-3, with 10 bases lining up with TRBD2. Losses at the gene ends were 6 bases for V and 1 base for J; bases not matched to a gene: 4. Germline CDR1 and CDR2: DFQATT and SNEGSKA (reference sequence). CDR3 length: 14 residues.

The gene calls are TRBV5-5 and TRBJ2-1; the match to TRBD2 covers 8 bases. Germline V lookup: CDR1 SGHKS, CDR2 YYEKEE (reference sequence). This CDR3 spans 15 amino acids. V trimming: 4 bases; J trimming: 2 bases; junction bases outside the gene matches: 5. The CDR3 loop reads CASSLVAGPYNEQFF. In DNA, the CDR3 is TGTGCCAGCAGCCTAGTAGCGGGACCCTACAATGAGCAGTTCTTC.

The J gene is TRBJ1-1, the V gene TRBV19; 10 bases match TRBD1. Germline V CDR1 and CDR2: LNHDA, SQIVND (reference sequence). This CDR3 has 15 amino acids. The junction had 9 bases not matched to a gene; V was cut back by 5 bases and J by 6 bases. The CDR3 sequence is CASSPLGQGIAEAFF. CDR3 sequence (DNA): TGTGCCAGTAGTCCACTGGGACAGGGGATCGCTGAAGCTTTCTTT.

CDR3 bases: TGTGCCAGCAGCCCCGCTCTTACAGATACGCAGTATTTT. It specifies CASSPALTDTQYF. This rearrangement joins TRBV5-5 to TRBJ2-3; D unresolved. The germline CDR1 and CDR2 sequences are SGHKS and YYEKEE (reference sequence). The length of the CDR3 is 13 residues. V was trimmed by 4 bases and J by 3 bases, leaving 9 bases between them. Supplemented by reference TRBV5-5 and TRBJ2-3, the full variable domain reads DAGVTQSPTHLIKTRGQQVTLRCSPISGHKSVSWYQQVLGQGPQFIFQYYEKEERGRGNFPDRFSARQFPNYSSELNVNALLLGDSALYLCASSPALTDTQYFGPGTRLTVL.

As to this clonotype: At one end the junction does not follow the germline gene, possibly because of a read error. The chain links TRBV7-9 to TRBJ1-2; D unresolved. This CDR3 is built from 14 residues. Germline CDR1 SEHNR, CDR2 FQNEAQ (reference sequence). CDR3 amino acids: CASSSPGSEYGYTF. CDR3 DNA: TGTGCCAGCAGCTCACCGGGATCCGAGTATGGCTACACCTTT.

This clonotype appeared many times. The rearrangement joins TRBV6-1 to TRBJ2-6; no reliable D call. The CDR3 runs 15 residues. CDR1 MNHNS and CDR2 SASEGT come from the germline V gene. Trimming cost V 7 bases and J 0 bases, with 10 bases left between them. The CDR3 nucleotides read TGTGCCAGCATGAGAGGTTCCTCTGGGGCCAACGTCCTGACTTTC. Translation gives CASMRGSSGANVLTF.

The chain joins TRBV25-1 to TRBJ2-1, with 10 bases identical to TRBD2. V shed 2 bases and J 0 bases; nucleotides not matched to a gene: 10. CDR1 is MGHDK, CDR2 SYGVNS, per germline. The CDR3 has 19 residues. This CDR3 reads CASSEGLAGETNSYNEQFF. The CDR3, as DNA: TGTGCCAGCAGTGAAGGGCTAGCGGGAGAAACCAACTCCTACAATGAGCAGTTCTTC.

This clonotype turned up a few times. The chain joins TRBV5-1 to TRBJ1-2, with D hard to call. CDR3 size: 14 residues. Looked up from germline, CDR1 is SGHRS and CDR2 is YFSETQ. V lost 4 bases to trimming and J lost 2 bases, with 12 bases between them. The chain's CDR3 is CASSDGRENYGYTF. The CDR3, as DNA: TGCGCCAGCAGCGATGGCAGAGAGAACTATGGCTACACCTTC.

This clonotype was found many times. The chain joins TRBV20-1 to TRBJ2-1, with 7 positions matching TRBD2. In germline, CDR1 is DFQATT, CDR2 SNEGSKA (reference sequence). V was clipped by 0 bases and J by 9 bases; unmatched bases: 11. The CDR3 covers 15 residues. CDR3 DNA sequence: TGCAGTGCTAGAGATCTAGTGCGGGAGTTCAGTGAGCAGTTCTTC. Translation: CSARDLVREFSEQFF.

In this sample, this clonotype turned up a few times. The rearrangement joins TRBV20-1 to TRBJ1-5; D is uncertain. The germline gives CDR1 DFQATT, CDR2 SNEGSKA (reference sequence). With 0 bases removed from V and 1 base from J, the gap between germline ends came to 16 bases. The CDR3 totals 17 residues. The CDR3 DNA reads as TGCAGTGCTAGAGACGTCGATCAAGGTTGGAGCAATCAGCCCCAGCATTTT. Protein sequence: CSARDVDQGWSNQPQHF.

CDR3: CASSRDGTATEAFF. The CDR3 DNA reads as TGTGCCAGCAGCCGCGATGGGACGGCCACTGAAGCTTTCTTT. The genes are TRBV3-1 and TRBJ1-1; TRBD1 might be the D (5 bases). CDR3 length equals 14 residues. Germline V lookup: CDR1 LGHDT, CDR2 YNNKEL (reference sequence). The germline V and J ends were trimmed by 4 bases and 4 bases, with 13 bases remaining between them.

The chain carries TRBV6-2 or TRBV6-3 and TRBJ2-7; D is perhaps TRBD2 (5 bases). Germline assignment: CDR1 MNHEY and CDR2 SVGEGT. V gave up 10 bases and J gave up 3 bases, with 28 bases separating them. The CDR3 runs 17 residues. The CDR3 sequence: CATILRVNRPLGYEQYV. CDR3 coding DNA: TGTGCCACCATCTTGCGGGTTAATCGACCGTTGGGCTACGAGCAGTACGTC.

The chain uses TRBV4-1 and TRBJ2-7; a weak D match, TRBD2 (5 bases). The CDR3 loop spans 15 amino acids. V gave up 0 bases and J gave up 4 bases, with 13 bases separating them. Germline V gives CDR1 MGHRA, CDR2 YSYEKL. This CDR3 is CASSQEEGFSYEQYF. Written as DNA, the CDR3 is TGCGCCAGCAGCCAAGAAGAGGGATTCTCTTACGAGCAGTACTTC.

This clonotype came up a few times. The chain links TRBV20-1 to TRBJ2-5, with a tentative D call TRBD2 (6 bases). This CDR3 region has 14 residues. Germline V CDR1 and CDR2: DFQATT, SNEGSKA (reference sequence). With 0 bases removed from V and 2 bases from J, the gap between germline ends came to 10 bases. CDR3 residues: CSARDYRGQETQYF. CDR3 coding DNA: TGCAGTGCTAGAGACTATCGGGGGCAAGAGACCCAGTACTTC.

This clonotype has just one count. The chain recombines TRBV12-3 or TRBV12-4 with TRBJ1-4; 9 bases map to TRBD1. J lost 7 bases, V lost 5 bases, and 11 bases had no gene match. The CDR3 covers 16 residues. The CDR3 loop is CASSTSQGAGFEKLFF. The CDR3 DNA sequence: TGTGCCAGCAGTACCTCACAGGGGGCCGGTTTTGAAAAACTGTTTTTT.

This clonotype appeared a few times. The gene calls are TRBV20-1 and TRBJ2-7; D gene uncertain. Trimming took 1 base from V and 3 from J, leaving 13 bases between them. This CDR3 is built from 14 residues. Germline CDR1 DFQATT, CDR2 SNEGSKA (reference sequence). Here the CDR3 DNA reads TGCAGTGCTAGAGGCAGAAGGGCAGTCTACGAGCAGTACTTC. Translating gives CSARGRRAVYEQYF.

The genes are TRBV5-1 and TRBJ1-1; 8 nucleotides match TRBD1. V lost 4 bases and J lost 1; bases outside the gene matches: 9. Germline CDR1 reads SGHRS; CDR2 reads YFSETQ. The CDR3 is made up of 16 amino acids. CDR3 protein: CASSPGTGWGNTEAFF. In DNA, the CDR3 is TGCGCCAGCAGCCCTGGGACAGGTTGGGGGAACACTGAAGCTTTCTTT.

V and J are TRBV29-1 and TRBJ1-4, with 8 bases aligning to TRBD1. V lost 7 bases and J lost 8; bases outside the gene matches: 9. Germline V gene sequence: CDR1 SQVTM, CDR2 ANQGSEA. The CDR3 runs to 13 residues. The CDR3 DNA sequence: TGCAGCGCTGCGGGGACAGGCCGGGAAAAACTGTTTTTT. Protein: CSAAGTGREKLFF.